This T cell receptor (beta chain) came from a study of cytomegalovirus exposure and HLA in healthy donors (dated by TCRdb to 2016 to 2017). Regarding the complete study: In an earlier analysis of about 560 of the donors, about 270 Gb of sequence data and approximately 120 million unique TCR beta sequences from about 180 million T cells were reported. In addition to the first cohort of around 670 subjects, a separate validation cohort of 120 different subjects was used. A later genetic analysis used genome-wide SNP genotypes for about 65% of the 666 donors, treating that subset as a discovery cohort. Every discovery cohort repertoire had been produced on one sequencing platform. Across 398 genotyped donors of the cohort, an average of roughly 230,000 unique TCR beta nucleotide sequences per donor were sequenced, and approximately 17% of those sequences were non-productive. The number of donors typed differed by locus, with about 620-630 for A, B, C, DRB1 and DQB1, 522 for DQA1, under 610 for DPA1, and some 440 for DPB1. A later analysis re-examined previously published TCR beta repertoires from hundreds of donors and added high-resolution HLA genotyping to investigate patterns of TCR occurrence. Rather than using new phenotypic data, the later analysis identified candidate immune exposures from TCR beta sequences and from how often those sequences occurred across donors. HLA typing included class I and class II loci at four-digit resolution. The study was designed to test whether signatures of past pathogen exposure could be identified by cataloging public T cell receptors. A handful of DR-DQ haplotypes were handled as single units for association and clustering because linkage in the cohort was strong. To predict cytomegalovirus infection status, the study brought together high-throughput TCR immunosequencing, statistical association of individual TCRs with disease status, and machine learning. The genetic ancestry cluster associated with self-reported Caucasian donors included about 84% of the 398 genotyped donors. To decide whether each TCR beta V gene segment behaved as functional or pseudogenic, an earlier analysis of approximately 600 of the donors relied on high-throughput TCR beta sequencing. Approximately 300 gigabases of sequencing data and around 85 million unique TCR sequences made up an early release that covered 500 to 700 HLA-typed donors. Using immunosequencing, the study profiled T cell repertoires from some 670 subjects and related those repertoires to cytomegalovirus serostatus. Alongside the repertoire data, information on donor age, sex, ethnicity and CMV serostatus was compiled.

About this clone itself: Its recognized antigen is unknown. Qualities for individual bases were not recorded, and no much larger clone is one base off.

The research as a whole found: Correlated functional status among segregating V segments might reflect linkage disequilibrium, but an unknown experimental factor could not be ruled out. In both the original and validation cohorts, the classifier was reported to diagnose cytomegalovirus status with high specificity and sensitivity. A further reported finding was that TCR beta sequences accurately predicted the HLA-A and HLA-B alleles for most subjects in the first cohort. A few of the identified cytomegalovirus-associated TCR beta chains were confirmed in vitro to be specific for cytomegalovirus antigens. HLA typing was unavailable for some donors at each locus, so association tests used only the typed subset. The study gave a list of under 200 TCR beta chains associated with cytomegalovirus. According to the authors, the approach could potentially be generalized to other disease states and immunological phenotypes. A later analysis associated 16,951 TCR beta sequences with specific HLA alleles at a false discovery rate of 0.05. Strong co-occurrence of HLA alleles, especially DR and DQ, made assigning TCR associations to individual alleles difficult. An earlier analysis of several hundred of the donors showed that most TCR beta V segments appeared in productive rearrangements either about 87% or about 30% of the time, which broadly matched IMGT annotations. Several of the top co-occurrence clusters appeared to be linked to parvovirus B19, influenza, CMV and Epstein-Barr virus, according to a later analysis. Because counts were too low, about 18 rarely observed V segments, including chromosome 9 orphons, were left out of the earlier analysis of several hundred of the donors. In a later analysis, HLA-associated TCR beta chains were found to be more clonally expanded and to have lower generation probabilities than equally common non-associated chains. A later analysis found that TCR association rates varied across HLA loci, with DRB1 alleles showing the most associated TCRs and HLA-C alleles the fewest. CMV serostatus was the only immune exposure information available for the cohort. Most TCR sequences were observed very rarely across donors, whereas some public TCRs were present in many individuals. In a later analysis, most CMV-associated TCR beta chains were found to appear HLA-restricted, with HLA associations seemingly driven largely by CMV exposure. Presence/absence analyses assumed roughly uniform sequencing depth across donors, an assumption that may not hold. The 87-base-pair reads could not distinguish some IMGT-functional V segments, including TRBV6-2 and TRBV6-3, so those segments were excluded. According to a later genetic analysis, donors in an Asian-associated ancestry cluster had fewer N-insertions in productive TCRs than the approximately 700-donor mean. A cluster of highly shared sequence variants was judged likely to represent a technical artifact of the sequencing pipeline. Only TCR beta chains were sequenced in this cohort, and the absence of alpha or paired-chain data limited detectable features. An association between a missense DCLRE1C variant and V-gene and J-gene trimming of TCR beta chains was found in a later genetic analysis and replicated in an independent cohort.

In total, 630 or so healthy bone marrow donors made up the cohort. Cohort members were all nominally healthy when sampled, although unrecorded immune exposures were likely present. The donor was CMV seropositive and belonged to the group of 250 to 300 seropositive cohort members. Each donor provided a peripheral blood sample, and peripheral blood mononuclear cells were used for TCR beta sequencing. The Qiagen DNeasy Blood Extraction Kit was used to extract genomic DNA from the blood cell samples. The library was produced with the immunoSEQ multiplex PCR assay. For the multiplex PCR, a mixture combining 60 forward primers for TCR Vbeta segments and 13 reverse primers for TCR Jbeta segments was used. Amplification of the CDR3 region of rearranged TCR beta genes was performed with a multiplex PCR assay on genomic DNA. The Illumina HiSeq System was used to sequence the amplified TCR beta libraries as 87-base-pair reads. The study's processing was this. Across the 670 or so repertoires, a later analysis counted approximately 83 million unique TCR beta chains, some 11 million of which were shared by at least two donors. Raw reads were error-corrected and collapsed into unique sequences with a nearest-neighbor algorithm that merged closely related sequences to remove PCR and sequencing errors. To assign V, D and J gene segments, CDR3 sequences were aligned to IMGT reference sequences. For a sequence to be retained, a match of at least six nucleotides was required to both a V gene segment and a J gene segment. Rearrangements were classified as productive when the CDR3 lacked stop codons and remained in frame with V and J, and all other rearrangements were classified as non-productive. CDR3 was defined by IMGT convention, running from the second conserved V-encoded cysteine to the conserved J-encoded phenylalanine. The earlier analysis of some 580 of the donors excluded any sequence lacking an unambiguous match to a single V gene segment. In an earlier analysis of some 590 of the donors, V segments were called functional above 56.7% productive rearrangements and were called segregating when the between-donor standard deviation exceeded 5%. To diagnose cytomegalovirus status from the catalog of TCR beta chain sequences, a statistical classification framework was built. V and J gene assignment, in a later analysis, came from comparing TCR nucleotide sequences with IMGT/GENE-DB human TR gene sequences. Using the TCRdist pipeline, a later analysis assigned CDR3 sequences along with most-parsimonious VDJ recombination scenarios. A later analysis defined each TCR beta chain by its CDR3 amino acid sequence plus V-gene family, and excluded reads lacking a unique V-gene family. In a later analysis, some 600 highly shared, low-generation-probability nucleotide sequences were removed to address suspected cross-contamination and a sequencing artifact. For each public chain, a later analysis derived a clonal expansion index from normalized ranks of inferred template counts within each repertoire. Generation probabilities in a later analysis came from a VDJ recombination model fitted to out-of-frame rearrangements, and those results were checked against IGoR. Hypergeometric tests were used in a later analysis to score TCR-TCR, TCR-HLA and TCR-CMV co-occurrence, with a repertoire-size bias correction applied to the TCR pairs. False discovery rates were estimated in a later analysis by permuting HLA or CMV assignments 20 times. In a later analysis, co-occurring TCRs were grouped using DBSCAN, with TCRdist sequence similarity added in when clustering inside HLA-allele-positive subsets. Repertoires with fewer than 30,000 or more than 120,000 public chains were left out of co-occurrence clustering, as were about five repertoires with anomalous nucleotide sharing. TCRdb limited this immuneACCESS table to in-frame rearrangements with V and J called. A share of clones is missing; checked studies link under half to unresolved V genes, and the rest is unexplained. Clone size and the V and J calls come from that table; the DNA yielded D and trimming. A total of approximately 220,000 clones appear in this sample, over 80% of them only once. The top ten clones comprise roughly 6% of the sample.

Measured from the cysteine to the phenylalanine, the CDR3 is 14 residues long. Only the CDR3 part of the read is kept: 42 bases, read in frame from the first base. The V end gives up 4 bases and the J end 3 bases, leaving 2 bases in the junction not matched to a gene. Taken from the germline V gene, the CDR1 and CDR2 loops are SGHRS and YFSETQ. The chain employs TRBV5-1 and TRBJ2-5, with 11 central nucleotides matching TRBD2. The material sequenced was PBMCs. This TCR derives from a man aged 35 to 55 in good health and CMV-seropositive. The CDR3 protein sequence reads: CASSVTSGKETQYF. At the DNA level, the sequence is TGCGCCAGCAGCGTGACTAGCGGGAAAGAGACCCAGTACTTC. Joined to the reference TRBV5-1 and TRBJ2-5 proteins, this CDR3 gives the full variable domain: KAGVTQTPRYLIKTRGQQVTLSCSPISGHRSVSWYQQTPGQGLQFLFEYFSETQRNKGNFPGRFSGRQFSNSRSEMNVSTLELGDSALYLCASSVTSGKETQYFGPGTRLLVL.